These 5 T cell receptor beta chains originate from one sample sequenced in a study of T cell responses to AZD1222 COVID-19 vaccine. Sequencing used immunoSEQ multiplex PCR; TCRdb keeps in-frame clones, though not all of them. The sample gives about 120,000 clones, around 90% of which show up once; 8% to 9.5% is in the top ten. Material: peripheral blood, obtained on day 0 of AZD1222 vaccination. The receptors here all came from an adult in good health.

As for this clone: Other nucleotide sequences from this sample produce the same CDR3. This chain uses TRBV30 with TRBJ1-2, with D unclear. This CDR3 has 13 residues. The germline V and J ends were trimmed by 0 bases and 0 bases, with 5 bases remaining between them. CDR1 and CDR2 (germline): GTSNPN, SVGIG (reference sequence). CDR3 sequence reads: CAWSVGANYGYTF. CDR3 nucleotide sequence: TGTGCCTGGAGTGTAGGAGCTAACTATGGCTACACCTTC.

V usage is TRBV29-1 and J usage is TRBJ2-7; D unresolved. Germline values: CDR1 SQVTM, CDR2 ANQGSEA. Between the trimmed V and J ends, which lost 4 bases and 2 bases, there was a span of 12 bases. The CDR3 contains 13 residues. The CDR3 region is CSVGRTTTYEQYF. The CDR3 DNA is TGCAGCGTTGGTAGGACCACAACCTACGAGCAGTACTTC.

The rearrangement joins TRBV5-1 to TRBJ2-1; D remains unclear. The CDR3 has 15 amino acids. Trimming stripped 4 bases from V and 3 bases from J, with 14 bases between. The germline V gene has CDR1 SGHRS and CDR2 YFSETQ. Here the CDR3 DNA reads TGCGCCAGCAGCCCCCAGGATAGGAGCTACAATGAGCAGTTCTTC. Translation: CASSPQDRSYNEQFF.

The V gene is TRBV10-3, the J gene TRBJ1-3; D is undetermined. The V end was cut by 2 bases, the J end by 0 bases, with 8 bases between. This CDR3 comprises 15 residues. Germline V gene data show CDR1 as ENHRY and CDR2 as SYGVKD. CDR3 sequence (DNA): TGTGCCATCAGTGAGCTAGTGCTCTCTGGAAACACCATATATTTT. Translation gives CAISELVLSGNTIYF.

CDR3 bases: TGTGCCAGCAGCTTAAGGGGGGACAGCACTGAAGCTTTCTTT. Translating it yields CASSLRGDSTEAFF. The rearrangement uses TRBV7-3 and TRBJ1-1; TRBD1 matches 7 bases. With V trimmed by 1 base and J by 4 bases, 3 bases remained unmatched. This CDR3 contains 14 residues. The V gene's germline CDR1 is SGHTA and CDR2 FQGTGA.